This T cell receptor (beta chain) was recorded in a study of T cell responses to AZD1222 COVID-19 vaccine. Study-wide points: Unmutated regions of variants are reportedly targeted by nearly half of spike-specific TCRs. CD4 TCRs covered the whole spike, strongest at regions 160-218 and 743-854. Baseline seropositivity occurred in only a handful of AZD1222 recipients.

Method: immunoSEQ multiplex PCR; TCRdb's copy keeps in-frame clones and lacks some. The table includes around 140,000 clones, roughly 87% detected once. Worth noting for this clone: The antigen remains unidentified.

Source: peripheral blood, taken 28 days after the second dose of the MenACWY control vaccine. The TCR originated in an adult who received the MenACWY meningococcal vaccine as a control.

The CDR3 DNA reads TGTGCCAGCAGGGGGTTGGGTGTAGAGGGCACTGAAGCTTTCTTT. This translates into CASRGLGVEGTEAFF. The V call is TRBV5-5, the J call TRBJ1-1; D not certain. The V end was cut by 5 bases, the J end by 4 bases, with 18 bases between. CDR3 size: 15 residues. Germline CDR1 is SGHKS and CDR2 is YYEKEE (reference sequence).